Below are 30 T cell receptor beta chains sequenced from a single sample in a study of metastatic and nonmetastatic thyroid tumors. No patient had received any treatment before thyroid surgery. MiXCR re-clonotyped the PCR reads for TCRdb. The sample has around 30,000 clones; roughly 15% are singletons. Sequencing was performed on blood. These receptors were collected from a female donor with papillary thyroid cancer or a benign thyroid nodule (not recorded which). Some clones in this sample may be carry-over from other donors' samples.

The chain combines TRBV13 with TRBJ1-6; D gene unclear. This CDR3 has 19 residues. Germline V gene sequence: CDR1 PRHDT, CDR2 FYEKMQ (reference sequence). V was cut by 2 bases and J by 0 bases, with 17 bases left in between. In DNA, the CDR3 is TGTGCCAGCAGCTTATTTTTAGGAGGGCTCGGCTCCTATAATTCACCCCTCCACTTT. It encodes CASSLFLGGLGSYNSPLHF.

Only a few counts were recorded for this clone. The genes are TRBV3-1 and TRBJ2-7; the D call may be TRBD1 or TRBD2 (5 bases each). Germline-derived CDR1 and CDR2 are LGHDT and YNNKEL (reference sequence). The V gene lost 0 bases and the J gene lost 7 bases, with 13 bases spanning the gap. There are 14 residues in the CDR3. In nucleotides, the CDR3 is TGTGCCAGCAGCCAAGAAGTCCAGGGACGGGAGCAGTACTTC. As protein: CASSQEVQGREQYF.

This clone appeared many times. CDR3 region: CASSSGLDDTDTQYF. The CDR3 region has the DNA TGTGCCAGCAGTTCGGGACTAGATGACACAGATACGCAGTATTTT. J is TRBJ2-3 and V is TRBV27; 8 bases align to TRBD2. This CDR3 has 15 amino acids. Germline assignment: CDR1 MNHEY and CDR2 SMNVEV (reference sequence). The trim removed 4 bases at V and 2 bases at J, leaving 5 bases unmatched.

The chain combines TRBV24-1 with TRBJ2-2; possibly TRBD1 or TRBD2 for D (6 bases each). CDR1 is KGHDR, CDR2 SFDVKD, per germline. The ends were cut back, 0 bases at V and 3 bases at J, with 13 bases in the middle. The CDR3 is made up of 17 amino acids. The CDR3 nucleotides are TGTGCCACCAGTGATTTGCCTCCAGGGGAGGACACCGGGGAGCTGTTTTTT. The encoded protein is CATSDLPPGEDTGELFF.

This clone was seen many times. The chain carries TRBV28 and TRBJ2-2, with TRBD1 as a possible D gene (6 bases). The CDR3 extends over 14 amino acids. V was shortened by 7 bases and J by 2 bases, with 11 bases between the two germline ends. The germline V gene has CDR1 MDHEN and CDR2 SYDVKM. This chain's CDR3 is CASNRAYNTGELFF. The CDR3 region has the DNA TGTGCCAGCAACAGGGCGTACAACACCGGGGAGCTGTTTTTT.

This clone was counted at least ten times. Given a much more abundant clone one base away, this may be a read error. This same CDR3 is encoded by further DNA sequences in the sample. The gene calls are TRBV5-8 and TRBJ1-5, with D unresolved. Per the germline V gene, CDR1 is SGHTS and CDR2 is YDEGEE. V was clipped by 3 bases and J by 4 bases, with 11 bases between them. The CDR3 is 14 amino acids. CDR3: CASSSNLRNQPQHF. For the CDR3, the DNA is TGTGCCAGCAGCTCCAATTTACGAAATCAGCCCCAGCATTTT.

The chain links TRBV6-1 to TRBJ2-7; D remains unclear. The CDR3 extends over 13 amino acids. The germline V gene has CDR1 MNHNS and CDR2 SASEGT. Trimming removed 6 bases from V and 8 bases from J, with 17 bases in between. The CDR3 is CASRSLGFYQQYF. CDR3 nucleotide sequence: TGTGCCAGCAGATCACTTGGGTTTTACCAGCAGTACTTC.

This clone came up many times. The genes are TRBV5-4 and TRBJ2-7; D might be TRBD1 or TRBD2, each matching 5 bases. Germline V gene lookup returns CDR1 SGHNT and CDR2 YYREEE (reference sequence). V lost 4 bases to trimming and J lost 0 bases, with 14 bases between them. This CDR3 is 15 amino acids long. Here the CDR3 DNA reads TGTGCCAGCAGCCTCGCCGGTGGGGGCTCCTACGAGCAGTACTTC. As protein: CASSLAGGGSYEQYF.

There are a few counts of this clone. V and J are TRBV27 and TRBJ1-6; D gene ambiguous. Trimming took off 4 bases at V and 7 bases at J, with 23 bases between the two ends. This CDR3 region has 18 residues. Germline CDR1 is MNHEY and CDR2 is SMNVEV (reference sequence). For the CDR3, the DNA is TGTGCCAGCAGTTCAAAGCCCCATTTCGCCGCGCGGAATTCACCCCTCCACTTT. It is translated as CASSSKPHFAARNSPLHF.

Many counts were recorded for this clone. The germline gene is not matched at one end of the junction; a read error may be the cause. The J gene is TRBJ1-4, the V gene TRBV3-1; D is perhaps TRBD1 (5 bases). Germline V gene sequence: CDR1 LGHDT, CDR2 YNNKEL (reference sequence). The CDR3 runs to 13 residues. The CDR3 coding sequence is TGTGCCGGCAGCCAATTGGACACAAGAAAACTGTTTTTT. Translation: CAGSQLDTRKLFF.

The sample holds many counts of this clone. CDR3 sequence: CATSRATGWNSPLHF. The CDR3 nucleotides are TGTGCCACCAGCAGAGCTACAGGGTGGAATTCACCCCTCCACTTT. The J gene is TRBJ1-6, the V gene TRBV15, with TRBD1 as a possible D gene (6 bases). The CDR3 consists of 15 residues. Germline values: CDR1 LNHNV, CDR2 YYDKDF (reference sequence). Trimming removed 1 base at V and 7 bases at J, with 11 bases between.

Worth noting for this clone: This may stem from a read error, because a much larger clone lies one nucleotide away. V and J are TRBV10-1 and TRBJ2-3; D is undetermined. This CDR3 contains 13 residues. Germline assignment: CDR1 WNHNN and CDR2 SYGVQD (reference sequence). In nucleotides, the CDR3 is TGCGCCAGCAGTGAAGGCAGCACATATACGCAGTATTTT. This codes for CASSEGSTYTQYF.

The CDR3 coding sequence is TGTGCCAGCAGTGGCCGGTACGGGACAGGGGGCAATGGCTACACCTTC. Translation: CASSGRYGTGGNGYTF. The chain carries TRBV6-4 and TRBJ1-2; 12 nucleotides align to TRBD1. Per the germline V gene, CDR1 is MRHNA and CDR2 is SNTAGT. The V and J ends lost 4 bases and 6 bases, in that order; junction bases with no gene match: 9. This CDR3 contains 16 residues.

Within the sample, this clone is medium-sized (0.01 to 0.1%). This rearrangement joins TRBV11-3 to TRBJ2-3, with D uncertain. CDR1 and CDR2 from the germline V gene are SGHNT and YENEEA. The ends were cut back, 1 base at V and 3 bases at J, with 14 bases in the middle. The CDR3 length is 16 residues. DNA for the CDR3: TGTGCCAGCAGCTTAGGGTACGGAGAGAGTACAGATACGCAGTATTTT. Translating it yields CASSLGYGESTDTQYF.

The sample holds many counts of this clone. The chain employs TRBV7-8 and TRBJ2-1, with a weak D call TRBD1 (6 bases). CDR3 length equals 13 residues. The V gene's germline CDR1 is SGHVS and CDR2 FQNEAQ. V was trimmed by 5 bases and J by 7 bases, leaving 12 bases between them. CDR3 sequence (DNA): TGTGCCAGCAGCCAGAACAGGGTGAATGAGCAGTTCTTC. It encodes CASSQNRVNEQFF.

In this sample, this clone turned up many times. The chain employs TRBV20-1 and TRBJ2-7, with D perhaps TRBD1 (6 bases). In germline, CDR1 is DFQATT, CDR2 SNEGSKA (reference sequence). The CDR3 spans 13 residues. Trimming stripped 2 bases from V and 1 base from J, with 9 bases between. The CDR3 loop is CSARNRASYEQYF. CDR3 coding DNA: TGCAGTGCTAGAAACAGGGCTTCCTACGAGCAGTACTTC.

Many counts were recorded for this clone. This rearrangement joins TRBV20-1 to TRBJ1-2; 7 bases match TRBD1. CDR1 and CDR2 from the germline V gene are DFQATT and SNEGSKA (reference sequence). The CDR3 is made up of 13 amino acids. CDR3 sequence (DNA): TGCAGCTTTACAGCGGGACAGAACTATGGCTACACCTTC. Amino acid sequence: CSFTAGQNYGYTF.

The sample holds many counts of this clone. V gene TRBV20-1 combines with J gene TRBJ2-1; 14 bases line up with TRBD2. V lost 3 bases to trimming and J lost 4 bases; unmatched junction nucleotides: 2. This CDR3 has 15 amino acids. Germline lookup yields CDR1 DFQATT and CDR2 SNEGSKA (reference sequence). The CDR3 sequence: CSARTSGRVYNEQFF. DNA of the CDR3: TGCAGTGCTAGGACTAGCGGGAGGGTTTACAATGAGCAGTTCTTC.

This clone appeared many times. The chain carries TRBV28 and TRBJ2-7, with no clear D. The length of the CDR3 is 14 residues. Germline V gives CDR1 MDHEN, CDR2 SYDVKM. V was clipped by 3 bases and J by 2 bases, with 11 bases between them. CDR3 region: CASSFDTATYEQYF. CDR3 coding DNA: TGTGCCAGCAGTTTTGACACAGCGACCTACGAGCAGTACTTC.

This clone was seen at least ten times. This clone may be a read error of a much larger clone one base away. This CDR3 is also generated by other DNA sequences in the sample. The J gene is TRBJ2-2, the V gene TRBV15, with 10 nucleotides matching TRBD2. This CDR3 contains 16 residues. Germline assignment: CDR1 LNHNV and CDR2 YYDKDF (reference sequence). CDR3 loop: CATSGDLAGDQGELFF. Written as DNA, the CDR3 is TGTGCCACCAGCGGAGATCTAGCGGGGGACCAAGGGGAGCTGTTTTTT.

The genes are TRBV6-4 and TRBJ2-3; D not certain. V was clipped by 3 bases and J by 3 bases, with 7 bases between them. Germline CDR1 MRHNA, CDR2 SNTAGT. CDR3 length: 13 amino acids. The CDR3 loop is CASSESGTDTQYF. The CDR3, as DNA: TGTGCCAGCAGTGAGTCCGGGACAGATACGCAGTATTTT.

In regard to this clone: This may be a read error, as it is one base from a much larger clone. The missing conserved phenylalanine or tryptophan at the end of this CDR3 makes a read error likely. Because the CDR3's place on the DNA is in doubt, the DNA is left out and the CDR3 is given as listed by TCRdb. This sequence joins TRBV28 and TRBJ1-1; TRBD1, the table's D call, was not compared with the DNA. The V gene's germline CDR1 is MDHEN and CDR2 SYDVKM. Both ends counted, the CDR3 spans 11 residues. CDR3: CASSFPGETFS.

This clone was seen ten or more times. V usage is TRBV28 and J usage is TRBJ1-2, with 7 positions matching TRBD1. The germline V gene has CDR1 MDHEN and CDR2 SYDVKM. CDR3 length equals 13 residues. Trimming cost V 3 bases and J 6 bases; bases outside gene matches: 4. The CDR3 here is CASSLTGTNGYTF. In DNA, the CDR3 is TGTGCCAGCAGTTTGACAGGGACTAATGGCTACACCTTC.

The rearrangement uses TRBV28 and TRBJ1-4; D is uncertain. CDR3 length: 12 residues. The germline V and J ends were trimmed by 4 bases and 8 bases, with 8 bases remaining between them. Germline V CDR1 and CDR2: MDHEN, SYDVKM. Here the CDR3 reads CASSSLGEKLFF. CDR3 sequence (DNA): TGTGCCAGCAGTTCCCTAGGGGAAAAACTGTTTTTT.

This clone is labeled as medium-sized. The genes are TRBV4-1 and TRBJ1-5; D unresolved. This CDR3 contains 15 residues. The germline gives CDR1 MGHRA, CDR2 YSYEKL. Trimming removed 3 bases from V and 6 bases from J, with 15 bases in between. The CDR3 region is CASSHRLAGGQPQHF. CDR3 sequence (DNA): TGCGCCAGCAGCCACCGACTGGCGGGCGGTCAGCCCCAGCATTTT.

Notes on this clone: One end of the junction varies from germline; a read error may be responsible. DNA for the CDR3: TGTGCCAGCAGCTGGACAGGGGGGAACACCGGGGAGCTGTTCTTT. Its protein is CASSWTGGNTGELFF. The rearrangement uses TRBV13 and TRBJ2-2; the match to TRBD1 covers 10 bases. Per germline, CDR1 PRHDT and CDR2 FYEKMQ (reference sequence). CDR3 length: 15 residues. Using reference TRBV13 and TRBJ2-2 for the parts outside the CDR3, the full variable domain is AAGVIQSPRHLIKEKRETATLKCYPIPRHDTVYWYQQGPGQDPQFLISFYEKMQSDKGSIPDRFSAQQFSDYHSELNMSSLELGDSALYFCASSWTGGNTGELFFGEGSRLTVL.

In this sample, this clone turned up many times. The chain has TRBV11-2 and TRBJ2-5, with D unclear. V was shortened by 5 bases and J by 5 bases, with 6 bases between the two germline ends. Germline V lookup: CDR1 SGHAT, CDR2 FQNNGV. This CDR3 has 11 amino acids. The CDR3 DNA sequence: TGTGCCAGCAGCCAACAGGAGACCCAGTACTTC. Translating it yields CASSQQETQYF.

This clone has a handful of counts. The chain uses TRBV28 and TRBJ2-7; D gene ambiguous. The V end lost 8 bases, the J end lost 0 bases, and 5 bases lay between the germline ends. Looked up from germline, CDR1 is MDHEN and CDR2 is SYDVKM. The CDR3 spans 11 residues. CDR3 bases: TGTGCCAGCGCTACCTCCTACGAGCAGTACTTC. Translation: CASATSYEQYF.

As for this clone: A junction boundary mismatches the germline segment, possibly from a read error. The chain is built from TRBV28 and TRBJ1-6, with D tentatively TRBD1 (6 bases). CDR3 size: 13 residues. Germline CDR1 and CDR2: MDHEN and SYDVKM. This chain's CDR3 is CANSLGTPSPLHF. The CDR3 DNA reads TGTGCCAACAGTTTGGGGACACCTTCACCCCTCCACTTT.

Many counts were recorded for this clone. V gene TRBV28 combines with J gene TRBJ1-3; no reliable D call. Germline V gene sequence: CDR1 MDHEN, CDR2 SYDVKM. V lost 3 bases and J lost 7, with 7 bases in between. The CDR3 is 12 residues long. The CDR3: CASSFRKNTIYF. In DNA form, the CDR3 reads TGTGCCAGCAGTTTCCGGAAGAACACCATATATTTT. Full variable domain (outside the CDR3, taken from reference TRBV28 and TRBJ1-3): DVKVTQSSRYLVKRTGEKVFLECVQDMDHENMFWYRQDPGLGLRLIYFSYDVKMKEKGDIPEGYSVSREKKERFSLILESASTNQTSMYLCASSFRKNTIYFGEGSWLTVV.